Below, 32 T cell receptor beta chains from the same sample are listed, as sequenced in a study of cytomegalovirus exposure and HLA in healthy donors. Primers: 60 Vbeta forward and 13 Jbeta reverse. Profiled with immunoSEQ multiplex PCR; TCRdb holds only in-frame clones, not every one. The sample carries roughly 230,000 clones, about 85% recorded once. Sequenced input: PBMCs. These receptors came from a girl aged 2 to 9 in good health and CMV-seronegative.

The chain has TRBV4-1 and TRBJ1-1; a weak D match, TRBD1 (5 bases). Germline CDR1 reads MGHRA; CDR2 reads YSYEKL. The germline V and J ends were trimmed by 6 bases and 3 bases, with 11 bases remaining between them. This CDR3 has 13 residues. CDR3 region: CASRKSTDTEAFF. CDR3 sequence (DNA): TGCGCCAGCAGGAAATCGACAGACACTGAAGCTTTCTTT.

The V and J genes are TRBV6-1 and TRBJ2-7; 7 bases line up with TRBD1. Germline V CDR1 and CDR2: MNHNS, SASEGT. Germline trimming cut 6 bases from V and 2 bases from J; bases unmatched to any gene: 10. The CDR3 consists of 15 residues. CDR3 nucleotide sequence: TGTGCCAGCAGCCCTTCCTTTACAGGGGCCTACGAGCAGTACTTC. Its translation is CASSPSFTGAYEQYF.

This chain joins TRBV19 and TRBJ2-5, with 12 bases aligning to TRBD1. CDR3 length: 18 amino acids. The ends lost 3 bases at V and 2 bases at J; junction bases unmatched: 10. Germline V gene lookup returns CDR1 LNHDA and CDR2 SQIVND (reference sequence). The DNA for the CDR3 is TGTGCCAGTAGTATCCGCCACCTGGGACAGGGGGCTCAAGAGACCCAGTACTTC. Its translation: CASSIRHLGQGAQETQYF.

The chain joins TRBV5-1 to TRBJ1-2, with D perhaps TRBD1 (5 bases). This CDR3 region has 12 residues. The V and J ends lost 7 bases and 6 bases respectively, with 13 bases between them. CDR1 and CDR2 (germline): SGHRS, YFSETQ. The CDR3 region is CASHTGGNGYTF. The CDR3 coding sequence is TGCGCCAGCCACACCGGGGGGAATGGCTACACCTTC. Looking up the rest from reference TRBV5-1 and TRBJ1-2 gives the full variable domain: KAGVTQTPRYLIKTRGQQVTLSCSPISGHRSVSWYQQTPGQGLQFLFEYFSETQRNKGNFPGRFSGRQFSNSRSEMNVSTLELGDSALYLCASHTGGNGYTFGSGTRLTVV.

The rearrangement uses TRBV9 and TRBJ2-7, with 8 nucleotides matching TRBD2. The CDR3 loop spans 16 amino acids. V shed 2 bases, J shed 5 bases, and the junction held 12 bases outside the gene matches. Per germline, CDR1 SGDLS and CDR2 YYNGEE. CDR3 sequence (DNA): TGTGCCAGCAGCGTCTTCCTTGCCGGGAGGGTCGACGAGCAGTACTTC. It codes for CASSVFLAGRVDEQYF.

The V and J genes are TRBV6-1 and TRBJ1-2, with D possibly being TRBD1 (5 bases). The CDR3 has 13 amino acids. CDR1 is MNHNS, CDR2 SASEGT, per germline. V lost 2 bases and J 6 bases, leaving 10 bases between the germline ends. The CDR3 reads CASSETGGNGYTF. CDR3 sequence (DNA): TGTGCCAGCAGTGAAACGGGGGGAAATGGCTACACCTTC.

The chain couples TRBV2 to TRBJ2-5; 11 bases are shared with TRBD2. Germline-derived CDR1 and CDR2 are SNHLY and FYNNEI. CDR3 size: 16 residues. J was trimmed by 5 bases and V by 4 bases; bases with no gene match: 9. Written as DNA, the CDR3 is TGTGCCAGCAGTGCCAGGGTGGCTAGCGGGGGGGAGACCCAGTACTTC. It yields the protein CASSARVASGGETQYF.

This chain connects TRBV7-8 to TRBJ2-3; D is perhaps TRBD1 (5 bases). Trimming took 3 bases from V and 9 from J, leaving 7 bases between them. Per the germline V gene, CDR1 is SGHVS and CDR2 is FQNEAQ. The CDR3 has 11 residues. CDR3 sequence: CASSFQGTQYF. CDR3 in DNA: TGTGCCAGCAGCTTCCAGGGCACGCAGTATTTT.

V and J are TRBV19 and TRBJ1-2; 9 nucleotides match TRBD1. V lost 4 bases, J lost 3 bases, and 0 bases stayed unmatched. Germline CDR1 reads LNHDA; CDR2 reads SQIVND (reference sequence). The CDR3 sequence is 13 residues long. CDR3 residues: CASSRTGDYGYTF. CDR3 in DNA: TGTGCCAGTAGTAGGACAGGGGACTATGGCTACACCTTC.

As concerns this clone: Other nucleotide sequences in the sample specify the same CDR3. This sequence joins TRBV6-5 and TRBJ1-1, with 9 bases lining up with TRBD1. The CDR3 runs 13 residues. Germline V gene data show CDR1 as MNHEY and CDR2 as SVGAGI. J was trimmed by 5 bases and V by 6 bases; bases with no gene match: 4. The CDR3 nucleotides are TGTGCCAGCAGCCTGACAGGGGGGACTGAAGCTTTCTTT. Protein product: CASSLTGGTEAFF.

The sample holds a few counts of this clone. Here the CDR3 reads CASSLASPGELFF. CDR3 in DNA: TGTGCCAGCAGCTTGGCCTCTCCTGGGGAGCTGTTTTTT. The chain joins TRBV5-6 to TRBJ2-2; D remains ambiguous. CDR1 SGHDT and CDR2 YYEEEE come from the germline V gene. The CDR3 runs to 13 residues. Trimming left V 0 bases short and J 8 bases short, with 8 bases between.

This clone was detected a few times. This chain uses TRBV15 with TRBJ1-2; D is perhaps TRBD1 (6 bases). CDR3 length equals 18 residues. The germline V gene has CDR1 LNHNV and CDR2 YYDKDF (reference sequence). Trimming pared 5 bases from V and 6 bases from J, leaving 28 bases between. The CDR3 nucleotides are TGTGCCACCAGCCCCGTGGGGTATCGGGCAGGGGATTATCATGGCTACACCTTC. Its protein is CATSPVGYRAGDYHGYTF. Together with reference TRBV15 and TRBJ1-2, the CDR3 gives the full variable domain: DAMVIQNPRYQVTQFGKPVTLSCSQTLNHNVMYWYQQKSSQAPKLLFHYYDKDFNNEADTPDNFQSRRPNTSFCFLDIRSPGLGDTAMYLCATSPVGYRAGDYHGYTFGSGTRLTVV.

The V call is TRBV7-9, the J call TRBJ2-2; TRBD1 matches 7 bases. The ends lost 4 bases at V and 3 bases at J; junction bases unmatched: 2. The CDR3 length is 14 residues. Germline V gene data show CDR1 as SEHNR and CDR2 as FQNEAQ (reference sequence). The CDR3 protein is CASSWGQYTGELFF. CDR3 sequence (DNA): TGTGCCAGCAGCTGGGGACAGTACACCGGGGAGCTGTTTTTT. Based on the CDR3 plus reference TRBV7-9 and TRBJ2-2, the full variable domain is DTGVSQNPRHKITKRGQNVTFRCDPISEHNRLYWYRQTLGQGPEFLTYFQNEAQLEKSRLLSDRFSAERPKGSFSTLEIQRTEQGDSAMYLCASSWGQYTGELFFGEGSRLTVL.

The rearrangement uses TRBV5-4 and TRBJ2-1, with 13 bases aligning to TRBD2. V trimming: 4 bases; J trimming: 6 bases; junction bases outside the gene matches: 7. Germline loops: CDR1 SGHNT, CDR2 YYREEE (reference sequence). The CDR3 has 16 amino acids. The CDR3 loop reads CASSPTSGGAGNEQFF. CDR3 DNA: TGTGCCAGCAGCCCAACTAGCGGGGGGGCAGGCAATGAGCAGTTCTTC.

V and J are TRBV18 and TRBJ2-2; 9 positions match TRBD1. The CDR3 has 15 amino acids. Germline loops: CDR1 KGHSH, CDR2 LQKENI. J was trimmed by 5 bases and V by 4 bases; bases with no gene match: 5. In DNA, the CDR3 is TGTGCCAGCTCACTGACAGGGGGAAGTACCGGGGAGCTGTTTTTT. It encodes CASSLTGGSTGELFF.

Turning to this clone: At one boundary the junction diverges from the germline segment, which might be a read error. The chain carries TRBV10-3 and TRBJ1-2; D gene ambiguous. The germline CDR1 and CDR2 sequences are ENHRY and SYGVKD. This CDR3 comprises 14 residues. The CDR3 DNA is TGTGCCACCAGTGAGTCGACTCGGTTCTATGGCTACACCTTC. The encoded protein is CATSESTRFYGYTF.

The J gene is TRBJ1-4, the V gene TRBV7-9, with a tentative D call TRBD1 (5 bases). CDR1 SEHNR and CDR2 FQNEAQ come from the germline V gene (reference sequence). V lost 4 bases, J lost 8 bases, and 14 bases lay in between. CDR3 size: 14 residues. The CDR3 reads CASSSPGNGEKLFF. The CDR3 DNA sequence: TGTGCCAGCAGCTCACCAGGGAATGGAGAAAAACTGTTTTTT.

The chain links TRBV6-1 to TRBJ1-4, with TRBD1 as a possible D gene (5 bases). Germline CDR1 MNHNS, CDR2 SASEGT. The CDR3 consists of 12 residues. V shed 6 bases and J shed 12 bases, with 14 bases lying between them. This CDR3 is CASRYPWGELFF. The CDR3 bases are TGTGCCAGCAGGTACCCTTGGGGGGAACTGTTTTTT.

V gene TRBV4-1 combines with J gene TRBJ2-2, with D perhaps matching TRBD2 (6 bases). The germline CDR1 and CDR2 sequences are MGHRA and YSYEKL. V dropped 0 bases and J dropped 4 bases, with 24 bases sitting between them. This CDR3 has 20 residues. This CDR3 reads CASSQDTRQARRRGTGELFF. The CDR3 DNA reads as TGCGCCAGCAGCCAAGACACAAGGCAGGCCCGCCGGAGGGGCACCGGGGAGCTGTTTTTT.

The V call is TRBV5-1, the J call TRBJ1-2; 7 bases match TRBD1. J gave up 4 bases and V 0 bases, and 3 bases lay outside the gene matches. The length of the CDR3 is 14 residues. The germline CDR1 and CDR2 sequences are SGHRS and YFSETQ. The CDR3 is CASSLEGQIYGYTF. The DNA of the CDR3 is TGCGCCAGCAGCTTGGAGGGACAGATCTATGGCTACACCTTC.

V gene TRBV5-1 combines with J gene TRBJ1-2; 7 positions match TRBD1. V gave up 3 bases and J gave up 2 bases; unmatched junction bases: 7. This CDR3 comprises 15 residues. Germline V lookup: CDR1 SGHRS, CDR2 YFSETQ. CDR3 nucleotides: TGCGCCAGCAGCTCACGGACAGGCCCAAACTATGGCTACACCTTC. This translates into CASSSRTGPNYGYTF. The variable domain in full, with the rest retrieved from reference TRBV5-1 and TRBJ1-2, is KAGVTQTPRYLIKTRGQQVTLSCSPISGHRSVSWYQQTPGQGLQFLFEYFSETQRNKGNFPGRFSGRQFSNSRSEMNVSTLELGDSALYLCASSSRTGPNYGYTFGSGTRLTVV.

The chain is built from TRBV19 and TRBJ2-7; 7 bases line up with TRBD1. CDR1 and CDR2 (germline): LNHDA, SQIVND (reference sequence). V gave up 4 bases and J gave up 0 bases; unmatched junction bases: 6. CDR3 length: 15 amino acids. The CDR3 is CASSTTGELSYEQYF. CDR3 DNA: TGTGCCAGTAGTACTACAGGGGAGCTCTCCTACGAGCAGTACTTC.

V usage is TRBV28 and J usage is TRBJ1-5, with D unresolved. Trimming left V 1 base short and J 4 bases short, with 5 bases between. The germline CDR1 and CDR2 sequences are MDHEN and SYDVKM. This CDR3 spans 13 amino acids. CDR3 region: CASSLFRNQPQHF. The CDR3, as DNA: TGTGCCAGCAGTTTATTCAGAAATCAGCCCCAGCATTTT.

The V gene is TRBV27, the J gene TRBJ2-7, with D perhaps TRBD2 (5 bases). Germline V gene lookup returns CDR1 MNHEY and CDR2 SMNVEV (reference sequence). This CDR3 contains 13 residues. Trimming cost V 3 bases and J 11 bases, with 17 bases left between them. CDR3 sequence: CASSFGLRGHEYF. The CDR3 coding sequence is TGTGCCAGCAGTTTCGGACTCCGCGGCCACGAGTACTTC.

This chain joins TRBV2 and TRBJ2-1; 7 bases are shared with TRBD1. CDR3 size: 11 residues. V lost 7 bases to trimming and J lost 12 bases; unmatched junction nucleotides: 6. In germline, CDR1 is SNHLY, CDR2 FYNNEI. Here the CDR3 reads CASMDRRRQFF. CDR3 nucleotides: TGTGCCAGCATGGACAGGAGGCGGCAGTTCTTC.

The CDR3 loop is CASSWGQPPYGYTF. The CDR3, as DNA: TGTGCCAGCAGCTGGGGACAGCCCCCCTATGGCTACACCTTC. The chain uses TRBV11-3 and TRBJ1-2; 7 positions agree with TRBD1. The CDR3 sequence is 14 residues long. Germline V gene data show CDR1 as SGHNT and CDR2 as YENEEA. Trimming took 4 bases from V and 4 from J; bases not matched to a gene: 6.

The chain is built from TRBV30 and TRBJ2-2; possibly TRBD1 for D (5 bases). The CDR3 runs to 12 residues. CDR1 is GTSNPN, CDR2 SVGIG, per germline (reference sequence). Trimming left V 8 bases short and J 9 bases short, with 16 bases between. This chain's CDR3 is CAGATQARELFF. CDR3 DNA sequence: TGTGCCGGGGCAACCCAAGCCCGGGAGCTGTTTTTT.

This sequence joins TRBV7-9 and TRBJ1-1, with D tentatively TRBD1 (5 bases). The CDR3 covers 15 residues. V was clipped by 6 bases and J by 4 bases, with 18 bases between them. CDR1 and CDR2 (germline): SEHNR, FQNEAQ (reference sequence). CDR3 nucleotides: TGTGCCAGCAGTTTAAGGGGCTCGACGGCCACTGAAGCTTTCTTT. Translation: CASSLRGSTATEAFF.

This chain uses TRBV11-2 with TRBJ2-7; 9 positions agree with TRBD1. Losses at the gene ends were 3 bases for V and 3 bases for J; bases not matched to a gene: 9. The germline gives CDR1 SGHAT, CDR2 FQNNGV. The CDR3 has 16 amino acids. CDR3 DNA: TGTGCCAGCAGCTTCATACAGGGGGCCACCCTCTACGAGCAGTACTTC. Residues: CASSFIQGATLYEQYF.

The chain uses TRBV5-6 and TRBJ2-5; possibly TRBD2 for D (5 bases). The CDR3 is 15 residues long. Looked up from germline, CDR1 is SGHDT and CDR2 is YYEEEE. V lost 0 bases and J lost 5, with 14 bases in between. The CDR3 loop reads CASSLVLAGGETQYF. CDR3 nucleotides: TGTGCCAGCAGCTTGGTCCTAGCCGGCGGGGAGACCCAGTACTTC.

This clone has a handful of counts. The chain has TRBV7-3 and TRBJ1-5; D is ambiguous. This CDR3 comprises 14 residues. Germline lookup yields CDR1 SGHTA and CDR2 FQGTGA. V dropped 2 bases and J dropped 5 bases, with 10 bases sitting between them. CDR3 loop: CASSLRGGHQPQHF. The CDR3 DNA follows: TGTGCCAGCAGCTTACGTGGAGGGCATCAGCCCCAGCATTTT.

The count of this clone is one. J is TRBJ1-3 and V is TRBV28, with D unresolved. Germline V gene data show CDR1 as MDHEN and CDR2 as SYDVKM. V was shortened by 2 bases and J by 5 bases, with 10 bases between the two germline ends. CDR3 size: 14 residues. In nucleotides, the CDR3 is TGTGCCAGCAGTTTAGAGGAAAGAAGAAACACCATATATTTT. Translating it yields CASSLEERRNTIYF. Complete variable domain (other parts from reference TRBV28 and TRBJ1-3): DVKVTQSSRYLVKRTGEKVFLECVQDMDHENMFWYRQDPGLGLRLIYFSYDVKMKEKGDIPEGYSVSREKKERFSLILESASTNQTSMYLCASSLEERRNTIYFGEGSWLTVV.